Described below is a single TCR beta chain sequence and its context. This entry comes from a study of blood T cell repertoires in COVID-19. The assay was immunoSEQ multiplex PCR, and TCRdb's table has in-frame clones only and misses some. The table shows hundreds of thousands of clones, with under 90% occurring only once. Germline V lookup: CDR1 SGHDN, CDR2 FVKESK. V was cut by 4 bases and J by 0 bases, with 24 bases left in between. This CDR3 has 19 amino acids. The TCR was taken from a woman younger than 45 with COVID-19, enrolled during active disease. This chain connects TRBV14 to TRBJ1-2; D uncertain. The material sequenced was peripheral blood. This CDR3 is CASSPPPGRGMRANYGYTF. The CDR3 DNA reads TGTGCCAGCAGCCCACCCCCCGGACGAGGGATGAGGGCTAACTATGGCTACACCTTC.